This T cell receptor beta chain was sequenced in a study of post-analysis software for immune sequencing data. The authors incorporated unique molecular identifiers into the TCR beta cDNA libraries. TCRdb used MiXCR to reprocess the PCR reads, holding one entry per CDR3 protein. Here the sample spans about 500,000 distinct CDR3 sequences, less than 45% being singletons. The study's findings and limits: Patients with multiple sclerosis recorded significantly lower normalized Chao1 diversity than controls, the study found. Comparison of patients with controls showed roughly five TRBV segments more frequent in patients, TRBV5-6, TRBV5-1 and TRBV20-1 among them. By F measure, strong co-clustering occurred among samples prepared in the same batch.

About this clonotype: The antigen remains undetermined.

Germline loops: CDR1 SQVTM, CDR2 ANQGSEA. Trimming took off 3 bases at V and 2 bases at J, with 16 bases between the two ends. This CDR3 has 15 residues. Sequencing used blood. This TCR was sampled from a girl aged 10 to 17 with multiple sclerosis. This chain joins TRBV29-1 and TRBJ2-5, with D possibly TRBD2 on 7 matching bases. In DNA, the CDR3 is TGCAGCGTTGAGTGGGAAGGGGGGGGGCAAGAGACCCAGTACTTC. Amino acids: CSVEWEGGGQETQYF.